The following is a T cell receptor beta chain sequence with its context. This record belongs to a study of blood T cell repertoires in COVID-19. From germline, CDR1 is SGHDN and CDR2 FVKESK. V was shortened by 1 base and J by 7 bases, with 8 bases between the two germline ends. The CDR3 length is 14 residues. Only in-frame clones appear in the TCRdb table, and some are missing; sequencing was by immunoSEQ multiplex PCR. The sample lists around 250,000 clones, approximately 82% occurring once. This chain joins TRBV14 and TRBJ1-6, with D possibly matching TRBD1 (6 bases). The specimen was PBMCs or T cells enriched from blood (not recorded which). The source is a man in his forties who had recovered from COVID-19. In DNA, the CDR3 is TGTGCCAGCAGCCAAGTTAGGGGGAATTCACCCCTCCACTTT. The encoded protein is CASSQVRGNSPLHF.